The text below deals with one T cell receptor (beta chain). Its antigen target is currently unknown. No base qualities exist here, and no much larger clone lies one base off it. Cut back by 5 bases and 6 bases, the V and J ends lie 11 bases apart. Counted from cysteine to phenylalanine, this CDR3 has 13 amino acids. Of the read, only the CDR3 DNA is kept; its 39 bases are in frame from base 1. CDR1 and CDR2 are drawn from the germline V gene (reference sequence): SGHNT, YYREEE. Taken with the paper, the label for time point translates to: 24 weeks on oral tofacitinib. The sample's treatment or condition label, decoded: oral pan-JAK inhibitor, 5-10 mg twice daily. Peripheral blood and lesional scalp punch biopsies were obtained from patients with alopecia areata. After PBMCs were isolated by density centrifugation and stained for CD3, CD4 and CD8, a FACSAria was used to sort CD4+ and CD8+ T cells. This sample was taken from a study of CD8+ T cells in alopecia areata (dated by TCRdb to the late 2010s). Turning to the overall study: The treated patients took part in an open-label pilot trial in which moderate-to-severe alopecia areata was treated with oral tofacitinib at 5 to 10 mg twice daily. Patients stayed on tofacitinib for 6 to 18 months and then had 6 months of follow-up off drug so that delayed response and recurrence could be assessed. Disease severity in treated patients was measured with the SALT score, which quantifies the percentage of affected scalp surface area. High-throughput TCRbeta sequencing was used to examine T cell clonal expansion in alopecia areata in both the C3H/HeJ mouse model and human patients. In humans, TCRbeta sequencing was performed on scalp tissue and on sorted CD4+ and CD8+ peripheral blood T cells from healthy controls and from patients with patchy or totalis/universalis alopecia areata. Biopsies were taken from tofacitinib-treated patients at baseline and at 4 and 24 weeks of treatment, and a later scalp biopsy was taken in several of the tofacitinib-treated patients. Scalp clonality was compared across normal scalp (n=4), patchy alopecia areata scalp (n=8), and alopecia totalis/universalis scalp (n=8). The RNA source kit depended on sample type: the PAXgene miRNA kit for fixed scalp, the miRNeasy kit for PBMCs, and the RNeasy kit for mouse skin. Amplification of TCRbeta CDR3 regions was done by immunoSEQ multiplex PCR using 35 Vbeta forward primers and 13 Jbeta reverse primers.

On the study overall, not on this receptor specifically: Tofacitinib significantly lowered scalp clonality and the number of expanded CD8+ clones among the top 100 scalp clones. During tofacitinib treatment, many expanded lesional clones remained in scalp and blood, and this persistence may partly explain relapse after treatment is stopped. Because the treated cohort was small and included a single nonresponder, larger studies are needed to assess links between baseline CD8+ expansion and response. Unlike mouse skin, which is dominated by gammadelta T cells, normal human skin has resident alphabeta T cells that are also sequenced, and this complicates analysis of the scalp TCR repertoire. Shared TCR sequences between patients were less evident than in mice, which may be partly attributable to HLA diversity in the patient population. Compared with normal scalp, lesional scalp had higher clonality and more expanded CD8+ clones, particularly in alopecia totalis/universalis, a pattern that suggests antigenic drive.

Libraries were made using the immunoSEQ multiplex PCR assay. RNA was extracted from all samples and reverse transcribed into cDNA, which served as template for TCR sequencing. First-strand cDNA was synthesized using SuperScript III with a 2:1 mix of oligo-dT and random hexamers. A synthetic immune receptor repertoire was used to gauge amplification bias, and whatever bias remained was removed computationally. The original methods were these. Raw reads were preprocessed for error removal, and CDR3 was defined according to IMGT conventions as running from the conserved cysteine to phenylalanine. Clonality was computed by normalizing Shannon entropy by log2 of the number of productive unique TCRs and subtracting the result from 1. Whether scalp clones were CD4 or CD8 was inferred by matching scalp TCRbeta sequences against CD4 and CD8 repertoires sorted from blood. In TCRdb, the immuneACCESS table is reduced to in-frame sequences with V and J assigned. These tables do not hold every clone; where another copy was compared, an unresolved V gene accounts for under half, and the others remain unexplained. Clone size and the V and J calls come from that table; the DNA yielded D and trimming. The sample yields around 190,000 clones; approximately 61% were counted once. Approximately 1% of the sample belongs to the ten largest clones.

This sample comprised CD4+ T cells sorted from blood, obtained at week 24, from a patient treated with tofacitinib. This TCR came from a human donor with alopecia areata. Here the chain combines TRBV5-4 and TRBJ1-4; no confident D gene assignment can be made. CDR3 region: CASSASLDEKLFF. The base sequence is TGTGCCAGCAGTGCAAGCTTGGATGAAAAACTGTTTTTT.